Listed below are T cell receptor beta chains from one sample, sequenced in a study of siplizumab effects on memory and regulatory T cells. The data were produced by immunoSEQ multiplex PCR, yet TCRdb's version contains in-frame clones alone and is incomplete. The sample yields some 120,000 clones, over 85% seen once. Sequenced sample: non-Treg CD4+ T cells sorted from blood. All receptors derive from a human donor in good health. The CDR3 runs from the conserved cysteine through the conserved F or W. A D gene is named only where the DNA matches it firmly.

v_call	d_call	cdr3_length	j_call	cdr3_nt	cdr3_aa
TRBV6-1	-	13	TRBJ1-6	TGTGCCAGCAGTGGAGGCATGGACTCACCCCTCCACTTT	CASSGGMDSPLHF
TRBV6-1	-	18	TRBJ2-4	TGTGCCAGCAGTGAATTGCTAGCTGGAGGGGGGGCCAAAAACATTCAGTACTTC	CASSELLAGGGAKNIQYF
TRBV7-9	-	15	TRBJ1-2	TGTGCCAGCAGCTTAGGCTCGGGGGGAAACTATGGCTACACCTTC	CASSLGSGGNYGYTF
TRBV5-6	TRBD1	15	TRBJ1-2	TGTGCCAGCAGCCTTGTTGGGACAGGGACTTTAGGCTACACCTTC	CASSLVGTGTLGYTF
TRBV6-4	TRBD1	14	TRBJ2-1	TGTGCCAGGCCTGAGGACAGGACCTACAATGAGCAGTTCTTC	CARPEDRTYNEQFF
TRBV10-2	TRBD1	15	TRBJ1-4	TGCGCCAGCAGAATAGGGACAGGCACTAATGAAAAACTGTTTTTT	CASRIGTGTNEKLFF
TRBV11-2	-	11	TRBJ2-5	TGTGCCAGCAGCTATTTGGAGGCGGCCGACTTC	CASSYLEAADF
TRBV7-2	-	14	TRBJ1-4	TGTGCCAGCAGCTTAAAGGACACCAATGAAAAACTGTTTTTT	CASSLKDTNEKLFF
TRBV2	-	14	TRBJ1-2	TGTGCCAGCCGAACTACAGGTAGGGGAGTGAGCTACACCTTC	CASRTTGRGVSYTF
TRBV25-1	-	15	TRBJ2-5	TGTGCCAGCAGTGAATCTGGAGGGATGAATTGGGCCCAGTACTTC	CASSESGGMNWAQYF
TRBV4-1	TRBD2	17	TRBJ2-3	TGCGCCAGCAGCCAAAGATCTAGCGGGGGGTTTACAGATACGCAGTATTTT	CASSQRSSGGFTDTQYF
TRBV5-4	-	15	TRBJ2-1	TGTGCCAGCAGCTTGGGCCCTGGCTCCTACAATGAGCAGTTCTTC	CASSLGPGSYNEQFF
TRBV7-2	TRBD2	17	TRBJ2-3	TGTGCCAGCAGCTTAGGTGCGGGGGGGACTAGCACAGATACGCAGTATTTT	CASSLGAGGTSTDTQYF
TRBV12-5	-	18	TRBJ2-3	TGTGCTAGTGGTTTGTCCCCCGACAGCGGACCTAGCACAGATACGCAGTATTTT	CASGLSPDSGPSTDTQYF
TRBV11-2	-	15	TRBJ1-2	TGTGCCAGCAGCCCTAGGGGCAGTTCTAACTATGGCTACACCTTC	CASSPRGSSNYGYTF
TRBV7-2	TRBD1	14	TRBJ1-1	TGTGCCAGCAGCTTTTCGGACAGGGGCGTCCCAGCTTTCTTT	CASSFSDRGVPAFF
TRBV19	-	15	TRBJ1-5	TGTGCCAGTAGTATAGTGGCGGGGGCAGGTCAGCCCCAGCATTTT	CASSIVAGAGQPQHF
TRBV9	TRBD1	15	TRBJ1-2	TGTGCCAGCAGCGTCTCTACGGGGACAGTCTATGGCTACACCTTC	CASSVSTGTVYGYTF
TRBV7-3	TRBD2	18	TRBJ2-5	TGTGCCAGCAGCTTAACCGTGGTGGCTAGCGGACGCCAAGAGACCCAGTACTTC	CASSLTVVASGRQETQYF
TRBV20-1	-	10	TRBJ2-1	TGCAGTGCTAGAGTCAATGAGCAGTTCTTC	CSARVNEQFF